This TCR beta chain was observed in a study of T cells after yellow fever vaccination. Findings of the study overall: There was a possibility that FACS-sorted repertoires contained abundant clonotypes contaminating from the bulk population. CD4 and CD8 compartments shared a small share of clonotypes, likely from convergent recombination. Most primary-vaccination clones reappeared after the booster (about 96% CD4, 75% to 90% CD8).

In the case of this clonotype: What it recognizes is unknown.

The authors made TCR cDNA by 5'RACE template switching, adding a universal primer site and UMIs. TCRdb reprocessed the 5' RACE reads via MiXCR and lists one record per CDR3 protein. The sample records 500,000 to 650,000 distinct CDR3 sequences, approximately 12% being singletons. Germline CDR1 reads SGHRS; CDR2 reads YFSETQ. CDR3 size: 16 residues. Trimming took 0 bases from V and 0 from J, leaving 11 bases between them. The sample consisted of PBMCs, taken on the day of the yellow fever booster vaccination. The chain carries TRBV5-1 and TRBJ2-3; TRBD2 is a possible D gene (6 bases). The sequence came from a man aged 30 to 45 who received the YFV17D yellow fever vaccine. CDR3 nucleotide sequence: TGCGCCAGCAGCTTGGCCGGGACTCCTAGCACAGATACGCAGTATTTT. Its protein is CASSLAGTPSTDTQYF.